This record looks at one TCR beta chain sequence and its context. There are a few counts of this clonotype. It has no known antigen specificity. No base-level quality is on record; no much larger clone is a single base apart. The data were taken from a study of T cell repertoires in aging, cancer and after chemotherapy (dated by TCRdb to about 2019). Study-wide context: Donors spanned six age groups from 30 or younger to 70 or older, with at least three individuals per group. Healthy donor control TCR repertoires were recorded over several months to years and showed clear clonal overlap across re-sampling. In total, the full dataset held about 9 million TCR reads. Peripheral blood TCR beta repertoires from healthy donors and cancer patients were profiled to examine immunoaging and T cell reconstitution after chemotherapy. Alongside 95 to 100 healthy donors serving as a reference group, the cohort included roughly 220 cancer patients, of whom 90 to 94 had hematological cancers and more than 110 had solid cancers.

The CDR1 and CDR2 encoded by the germline V gene are ENHRY and SYGVKD. The trim is 5 bases for V and 1 base for J, with a gap of 6 bases between the germline ends. Measured from the cysteine to the phenylalanine, the CDR3 is 13 residues long. Only CDR3 DNA remains: 39 bases, in frame from the first base. General findings and caveats noted by the study authors: Compared with age-matched healthy donors, untreated patients with either hematological or solid cancers had significantly lower TCR diversity in the blood along with higher clonality. The authors noted that the repertoire data do not allow conclusions about immunological memory after chemotherapy. In healthy donors, the decline in TCR diversity with age was mainly explained by loss of richness, whereas in cancer patients loss of evenness was also found to contribute. Median generation probability increased over the chemotherapy interval in both cancer cohorts, suggesting repertoire reconstitution through rebound thymic output.

Rearranged TRB sequences spanning V, D and J segments were amplified in a multiplex touch-down PCR with a mixed TRB-A/B primer pool. Two consecutive PCR reactions with Phusion HS II polymerase added Illumina adapters and sample indices to the amplicons. Amplicons were gel-purified with the NucleoSpin Gel and PCR Clean-up kit, then checked with Qubit and an Agilent 2100 Bioanalyzer. Sequencing of the libraries was done on an Illumina MiSeq with paired-end, single-indexed 600-cycle runs. The authors' analysis ran thus. TRB sequences were processed with MiXCR versions 2.12 and 3.0.5. Each unique CDR3 nucleotide sequence counted as one clone, and only productive sequences with at least two reads were retained. Shannon diversity, evenness, clonality (one minus evenness), and alpha-parameterized diversity profiles from alpha 0 to 5 were included as repertoire metrics. The IGoR algorithm was used to calculate generation probabilities for clones in the paired samples taken before and after chemotherapy. TCRdb reworked the public reads: Q25 trimming with fastp, MiXCR clone assembly, productive beta chains retained. Each CDR3 protein gets just one entry, which takes the most common genes and DNA from the rows behind it. TCRdb's processing, not the authors', yielded these V and J calls. The sample table contains approximately 10,000 distinct CDR3 sequences; only one count was recorded for roughly two fifths of them. The ten largest clones capture approximately 7.3% of the sample.

Genomic DNA extracted from peripheral blood, rather than sorted cells or RNA, was used as the source for amplification of TCR beta rearrangements. The clonotype originates from a human donor in good health. The source material was blood. In this chain, TRBV10-3 is recombined with TRBJ1-5, with no confident D gene call. The DNA sequence is given as TGTGCCATCAGTATTGACAGCAATCAGCCCCAGCATTTT. It translates as CAISIDSNQPQHF.